This T cell receptor (beta chain) was profiled in a study of blood T cell repertoires in COVID-19. Study-level information: The United States, Italy and Spain supplied acute and convalescent COVID-19 samples.

Sequenced by immunoSEQ multiplex PCR; TCRdb stores in-frame clones only, minus some. The sample has 450,000 or so clones, 90% seen once. Cohorts were determined from participant-reported clinical history. Donors of Cohort 3 who recovered were those that had two negative PCRs, clearance, or symptom resolution. The TCR was taken from a man between 18 and 35 years old who had recovered from COVID-19. Source material: PBMCs or T cells enriched from blood (not recorded which).

The CDR3 nucleotides read TGTGCCAGCAGTGAAGGTTCTTATACGCAGTATTTT. Translated, it gives CASSEGSYTQYF. The rearrangement uses TRBV6-1 and TRBJ2-3; D is unresolved. Germline CDR1 MNHNS, CDR2 SASEGT. With 1 base removed from V and 7 bases from J, the gap between germline ends came to 6 bases. The CDR3 loop spans 12 amino acids.